These 14 T cell receptor beta chains share one sample of origin, sequenced in a study of early T cells in non-severe SARS-CoV-2 infection. TCRdb recomputed calls from the 5' RACE reads with MiXCR, one row per CDR3 protein. The data show fewer than 100,000 distinct CDR3 sequences, 11% seen once. The sequenced sample consisted of whole blood. These receptors were collected from an adult who was a healthcare worker with PCR-confirmed SARS-CoV-2 infection or an uninfected control (not recorded which).

This clonotype was observed a handful of times. The chain links TRBV6-1 to TRBJ2-3; D remains unclear. The V end lost 7 bases, the J end lost 0 bases, and 11 bases lay between the germline ends. The CDR3 is 14 amino acids. Germline CDR1 MNHNS, CDR2 SASEGT. The CDR3 spells CASMTRTSTDTQYF. The CDR3 DNA sequence: TGTGCCAGCATGACTCGTACTAGCACAGATACGCAGTATTTT.

In this sample, this clonotype turned up a few times. This chain connects TRBV9 to TRBJ2-7; D is perhaps TRBD1 or TRBD2 (6 bases each). V was cut by 3 bases and J by 0 bases, with 10 bases left in between. The V gene's germline CDR1 is SGDLS and CDR2 YYNGEE. The CDR3 spans 14 residues. The CDR3 is CASSGGGSSYEQYF. CDR3 bases: TGTGCCAGCAGCGGAGGGGGGAGCTCCTACGAGCAGTACTTC.

Comment on this clonotype: This may be a read error, as it is one base from a much larger clone. CDR3 in amino acids: CASSEDGPKGTEAFF. CDR3 coding DNA: TGTGCCAGCAGTGAGGACGGACCCAAAGGCACTGAAGCTTTCTTT. The chain uses TRBV6-5 and TRBJ1-1; D ambiguous. CDR1 and CDR2 from the germline V gene are MNHEY and SVGAGI. V lost 5 bases, J lost 4 bases, and 17 bases lay in between. CDR3 length equals 15 residues.

The gene calls are TRBV18 and TRBJ1-5; D gene uncertain. The V end was cut by 5 bases, the J end by 1 base, with 9 bases between. CDR1 and CDR2 (germline): KGHSH, LQKENI. This CDR3 contains 14 residues. CDR3 loop: CASSNTDSNQPQHF. CDR3 coding DNA: TGTGCCAGCTCAAACACCGACAGCAATCAGCCCCAGCATTTT.

This clonotype was counted a few times. The chain has TRBV5-3 and TRBJ1-6, with TRBD1 matching over 8 bases. TRBV5-3 falls under the ORF class, with uncertain function. V lost 2 bases and J lost 19; bases outside the gene matches: 8. CDR3 length: 12 amino acids. The CDR3 is CARSFEDRAPHF. CDR3 nucleotides: TGTGCCAGAAGCTTTGAGGACAGGGCCCCGCACTTT.

In this sample, this clonotype turned up many times. The V and J genes are TRBV18 and TRBJ2-7; 11 bases align to TRBD2. The CDR3 consists of 13 residues. CDR1 is KGHSH, CDR2 LQKENI, per germline. V was clipped by 8 bases and J by 6 bases; unmatched bases: 6. The CDR3 is CASTPGLAGEQYF. The CDR3 DNA sequence: TGTGCCAGCACTCCTGGACTAGCGGGCGAGCAGTACTTC.

This clonotype turned up a few times. J is TRBJ2-3 and V is TRBV3-1, with D unresolved. In germline, CDR1 is LGHDT, CDR2 YNNKEL (reference sequence). V lost 4 bases to trimming and J lost 4 bases, with 6 bases between them. CDR3 length: 12 residues. In nucleotides, the CDR3 is TGTGCCAGCAGCCGGCCTCCAGATACGCAGTATTTT. Protein product: CASSRPPDTQYF.

This clonotype was counted between two and nine times. The chain combines TRBV7-6 with TRBJ1-1; D remains ambiguous. Per germline, CDR1 SGHVS and CDR2 FNYEAQ. V was trimmed by 1 base and J by 1 base, leaving 7 bases between them. The CDR3 contains 14 residues. The DNA of the CDR3 is TGTGCCAGCAGCTTAGTAAGCGGGAACACTGAAGCTTTCTTT. It specifies CASSLVSGNTEAFF.

There are a few counts of this clonotype. This sequence joins TRBV20-1 and TRBJ2-5, with D possibly matching TRBD1 (6 bases). This CDR3 comprises 12 residues. Looked up from germline, CDR1 is DFQATT and CDR2 is SNEGSKA (reference sequence). The CDR3: CSALGAHETQYF. Written as DNA, the CDR3 is TGCAGCGCCTTGGGGGCCCATGAGACCCAGTACTTC.

The chain has TRBV6-6 and TRBJ1-2; D is ambiguous. CDR3 size: 14 residues. Trimming removed 0 bases from V and 8 bases from J, with 13 bases in between. Germline CDR1 MNHNY, CDR2 SVGAGI (reference sequence). The CDR3 spells CASSYSGEVWGYTF. The CDR3 DNA reads as TGTGCCAGCAGTTACTCCGGGGAAGTGTGGGGCTACACCTTC.

The chain carries TRBV29-1 and TRBJ2-7; D is perhaps TRBD2 (6 bases). With 4 bases removed from V and 6 bases from J, the gap between germline ends came to 16 bases. The CDR3 covers 13 residues. Germline V gene lookup returns CDR1 SQVTM and CDR2 ANQGSEA. The CDR3 spells CSVGRGTVSEQYF. CDR3 in DNA: TGCAGCGTTGGTCGGGGGACCGTTAGCGAGCAGTACTTC.

At least ten counts were recorded for this clonotype. The rearrangement joins TRBV7-6 to TRBJ2-2; 12 nucleotides match TRBD2. Trimming cost V 7 bases and J 4 bases; bases outside gene matches: 7. CDR3 length: 16 amino acids. The germline V gene has CDR1 SGHVS and CDR2 FNYEAQ. The CDR3 bases are TGTGCCAGCACCTCCCCGGGACTAGCGGGCACCGGGGAGCTGTTTTTT. Protein: CASTSPGLAGTGELFF. Full variable domain (outside the CDR3, taken from reference TRBV7-6 and TRBJ2-2): GAGVSQSPRYKVTKRGQDVALRCDPISGHVSLYWYRQALGQGPEFLTYFNYEAQQDKSGLPNDRFSAERPEGSISTLTIQRTEQRDSAMYRCASTSPGLAGTGELFFGEGSRLTVL.

In its sample, this clonotype was seen many times. The rearrangement links TRBV4-1 to TRBJ2-3; D is perhaps TRBD1 (5 bases). From germline, CDR1 is MGHRA and CDR2 YSYEKL. Trimming took off 0 bases at V and 5 bases at J, with 9 bases between the two ends. The CDR3 length is 14 residues. CDR3 amino acids: CASSQETDVDTQYF. Here the CDR3 DNA reads TGCGCCAGCAGCCAAGAGACAGACGTAGATACGCAGTATTTT.

The gene calls are TRBV4-3 and TRBJ2-3; D may match TRBD1 or TRBD2 (6 bases each). V lost 1 base to trimming and J lost 1 base, with 9 bases between them. From germline, CDR1 is LGHNA and CDR2 YSLEER. This CDR3 contains 15 residues. For the CDR3, the DNA is TGCGCCAGCAGCCAAGTGGGGGGCCGCACAGATACGCAGTATTTT. Translated: CASSQVGGRTDTQYF.